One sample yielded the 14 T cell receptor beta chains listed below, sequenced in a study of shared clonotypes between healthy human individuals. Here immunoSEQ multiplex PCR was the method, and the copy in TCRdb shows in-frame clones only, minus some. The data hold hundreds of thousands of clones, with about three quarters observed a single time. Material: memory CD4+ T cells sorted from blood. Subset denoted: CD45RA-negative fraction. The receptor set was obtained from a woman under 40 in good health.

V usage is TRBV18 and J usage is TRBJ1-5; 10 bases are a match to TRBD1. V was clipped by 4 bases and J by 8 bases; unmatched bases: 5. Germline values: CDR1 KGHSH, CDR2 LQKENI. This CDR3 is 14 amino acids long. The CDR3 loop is CASSRDRGSEPQHF. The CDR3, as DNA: TGTGCCAGCTCACGGGACAGGGGAAGTGAGCCCCAGCATTTT.

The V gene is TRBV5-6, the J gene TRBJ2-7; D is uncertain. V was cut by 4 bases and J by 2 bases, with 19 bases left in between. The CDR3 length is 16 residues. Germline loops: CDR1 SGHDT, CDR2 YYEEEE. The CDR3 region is CASSAGPHSPTYEQYF. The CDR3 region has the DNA TGTGCCAGCAGCGCCGGGCCCCATAGTCCAACCTACGAGCAGTACTTC.

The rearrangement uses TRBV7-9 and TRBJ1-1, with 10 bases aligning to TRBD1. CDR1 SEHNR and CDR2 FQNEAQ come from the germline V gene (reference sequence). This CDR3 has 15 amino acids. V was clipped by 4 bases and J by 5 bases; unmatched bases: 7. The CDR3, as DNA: TGTGCCAGCAGCTGGGAGGGACAGGGGTGGACTGAAGCTTTCTTT. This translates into CASSWEGQGWTEAFF.

CDR3 sequence reads: CASSAAAEAFF. CDR3 coding DNA: TGTGCCAGCAGTGCGGCCGCTGAAGCTTTCTTT. The genes are TRBV6-1 and TRBJ1-1, with unresolved D. CDR1 is MNHNS and CDR2 is SASEGT in the germline V gene. Trimming stripped 4 bases from V and 6 bases from J, with 6 bases between. This CDR3 spans 11 amino acids.

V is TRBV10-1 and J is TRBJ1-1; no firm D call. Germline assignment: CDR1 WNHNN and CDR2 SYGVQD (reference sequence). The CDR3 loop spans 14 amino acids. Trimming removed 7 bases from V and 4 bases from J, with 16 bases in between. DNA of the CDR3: TGCGCCAGCAAGAAGGAGGATGGAACCACTGAAGCTTTCTTT. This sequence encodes CASKKEDGTTEAFF.

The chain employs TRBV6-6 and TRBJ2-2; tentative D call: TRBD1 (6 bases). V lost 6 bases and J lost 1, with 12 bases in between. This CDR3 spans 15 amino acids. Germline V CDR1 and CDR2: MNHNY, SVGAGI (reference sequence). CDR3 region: CASRLDSMNTGELFF. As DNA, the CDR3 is TGTGCCAGCAGATTGGACAGCATGAACACCGGGGAGCTGTTTTTT.

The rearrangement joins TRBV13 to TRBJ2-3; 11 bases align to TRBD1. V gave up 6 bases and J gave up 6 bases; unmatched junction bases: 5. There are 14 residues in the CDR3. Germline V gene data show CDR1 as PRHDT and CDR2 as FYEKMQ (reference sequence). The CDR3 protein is CASRDRGRRDTQYF. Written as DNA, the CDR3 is TGTGCCAGCAGGGACAGGGGGCGGAGGGATACGCAGTATTTT. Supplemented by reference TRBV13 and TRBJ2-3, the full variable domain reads AAGVIQSPRHLIKEKRETATLKCYPIPRHDTVYWYQQGPGQDPQFLISFYEKMQSDKGSIPDRFSAQQFSDYHSELNMSSLELGDSALYFCASRDRGRRDTQYFGPGTRLTVL.

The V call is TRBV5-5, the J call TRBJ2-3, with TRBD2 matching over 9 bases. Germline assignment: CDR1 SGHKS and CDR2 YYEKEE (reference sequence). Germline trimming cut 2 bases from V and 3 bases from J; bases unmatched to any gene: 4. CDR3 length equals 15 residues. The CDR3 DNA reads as TGTGCCAGCAGCTTCCAGCGGGAGGTGACAGATACGCAGTATTTT. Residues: CASSFQREVTDTQYF.

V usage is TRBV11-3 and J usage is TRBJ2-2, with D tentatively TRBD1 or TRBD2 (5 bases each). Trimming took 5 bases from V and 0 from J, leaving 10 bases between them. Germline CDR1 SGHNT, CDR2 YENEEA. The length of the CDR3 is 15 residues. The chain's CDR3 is CASSPGAANTGELFF. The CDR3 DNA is TGTGCCAGCAGCCCCGGGGCAGCGAACACCGGGGAGCTGTTTTTT.

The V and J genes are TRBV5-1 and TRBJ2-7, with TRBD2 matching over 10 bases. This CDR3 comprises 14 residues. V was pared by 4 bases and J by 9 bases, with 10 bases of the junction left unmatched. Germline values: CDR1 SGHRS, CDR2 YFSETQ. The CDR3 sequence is CASSTGTSELGQYF. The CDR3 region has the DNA TGCGCCAGCAGCACCGGGACTAGCGAATTGGGGCAGTACTTC.

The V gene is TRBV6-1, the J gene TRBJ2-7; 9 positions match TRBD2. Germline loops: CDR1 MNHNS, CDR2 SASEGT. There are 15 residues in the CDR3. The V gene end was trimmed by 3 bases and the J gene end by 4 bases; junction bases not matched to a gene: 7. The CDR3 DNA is TGTGCCAGCAGTGATCCTGTGGCGGGAGGGTACGAGCAGTACTTC. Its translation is CASSDPVAGGYEQYF.

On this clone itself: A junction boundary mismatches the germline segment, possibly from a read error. CDR3 protein: CASSPQLAGVRRLNEQHF. In nucleotides, the CDR3 is TGTGCCAGCTCACCACAACTAGCGGGAGTTCGGAGGCTCAACGAGCAGCACTTC. The J gene is TRBJ2-7, the V gene TRBV18; 11 bases fit TRBD2. This CDR3 has 18 residues. Germline V gives CDR1 KGHSH, CDR2 LQKENI.

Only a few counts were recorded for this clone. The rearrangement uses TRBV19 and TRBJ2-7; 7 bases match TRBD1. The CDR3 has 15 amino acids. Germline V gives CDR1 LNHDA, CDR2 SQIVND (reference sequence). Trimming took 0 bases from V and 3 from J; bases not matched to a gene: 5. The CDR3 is CASSIDGDSYYEQYF. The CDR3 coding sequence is TGTGCCAGTAGTATAGACGGGGACAGCTACTACGAGCAGTACTTC. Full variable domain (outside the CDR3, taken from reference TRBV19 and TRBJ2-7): DGGITQSPKYLFRKEGQNVTLSCEQNLNHDAMYWYRQDPGQGLRLIYYSQIVNDFQKGDIAEGYSVSREKKESFPLTVTSAQKNPTAFYLCASSIDGDSYYEQYFGPGTRLTVT.

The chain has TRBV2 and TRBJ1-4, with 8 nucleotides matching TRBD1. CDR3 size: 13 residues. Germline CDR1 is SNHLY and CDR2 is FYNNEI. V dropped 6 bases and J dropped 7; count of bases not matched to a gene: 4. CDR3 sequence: CASSPDRVEKLFF. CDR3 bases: TGTGCCAGCAGCCCGGACAGGGTTGAAAAACTGTTTTTT.